The rows below give T cell receptor beta chains drawn from one sample of a study of graft-versus-host responses after intestinal transplantation. The assay was immunoSEQ multiplex PCR, and TCRdb's table has in-frame clones only and misses some. The sample includes approximately 130,000 clones, approximately 90% of them seen just once. No antigen is known for these receptors. Sequencing used unstimulated CD4+ T cells sorted from spleen or lymph node cells, obtained before intestinal transplant. The receptor set was obtained from a human donor who received an intestinal transplant. CDR3s include the opening cysteine and the closing phenylalanine or tryptophan. A D gene is named only where the DNA matches it firmly. Clone size is given for some rows only: seen once, a few or many times, or a class if the clone is expanded.

V: TRBV7-9
size: -
D: -
J: TRBJ1-2
CDR3: CASSLAGGLKGYTF
DNA: TGTGCCAGCAGCTTAGCCGGGGGCTTGAAGGGCTACACCTTC

V: TRBV30
size: -
D: -
J: TRBJ2-1
CDR3: CAWRFQGPEQFF
DNA: TGTGCCTGGAGGTTTCAGGGACCTGAGCAGTTCTTC

V: TRBV6-5
size: -
D: -
J: TRBJ2-5
CDR3: CASSYSWRQETQYF
DNA: TGTGCCAGCAGTTACTCGTGGCGGCAAGAGACCCAGTACTTC

V: TRBV5-1
size: -
D: TRBD1
J: TRBJ1-1
CDR3: CASSAKQGVTEAFF
DNA: TGCGCCAGCAGCGCTAAACAGGGGGTCACTGAAGCTTTCTTT

V: TRBV6-6
size: -
D: -
J: TRBJ1-2
CDR3: CASSYGVGYYYGYTF
DNA: TGTGCCAGCAGTTATGGAGTGGGCTACTACTATGGCTACACCTTC

V: TRBV28
size: -
D: -
J: TRBJ2-6
CDR3: CASRGSGANVLTF
DNA: TGTGCCAGCAGGGGGTCTGGGGCCAACGTCCTGACTTTC

V: TRBV28
size: -
D: -
J: TRBJ1-2
CDR3: CASSLGGQDYGYTF
DNA: TGTGCCAGCAGTTTGGGGGGGCAGGACTATGGCTACACCTTC

V: TRBV5-4
size: -
D: TRBD1
J: TRBJ2-7
CDR3: CASSRSAQGEHEQYF
DNA: TGTGCCAGCAGTCGTTCGGCACAGGGGGAACACGAGCAGTACTTC

V: TRBV5-8
size: -
D: -
J: TRBJ1-2
CDR3: CASSFQGLSHGYTF
DNA: TGTGCCAGCAGCTTTCAGGGATTATCGCATGGCTACACCTTC

V: TRBV16
size: few
D: -
J: TRBJ1-2
CDR3: CASSLRGHGYTF
DNA: TGTGCCAGCAGCCTTCGGGGGCATGGCTACACCTTC

V: TRBV7-2
size: -
D: -
J: TRBJ2-7
CDR3: CASSLGGNYYEQYF
DNA: TGTGCCAGCAGCTTAGGAGGGAACTACTACGAGCAGTACTTC

V: TRBV10-2
size: -
D: TRBD1
J: TRBJ2-3
CDR3: CASRSRTGTGTDTQYF
DNA: TGCGCCAGCAGATCCAGGACAGGGACGGGGACAGATACGCAGTATTTT

V: TRBV7-7
size: -
D: -
J: TRBJ2-5
CDR3: CASSSETQETQYF
DNA: TGTGCCAGCAGCTCAGAGACGCAAGAGACCCAGTACTTC

V: TRBV4-1
size: -
D: -
J: TRBJ2-7
CDR3: CASSQNDEQYF
DNA: TGCGCCAGCAGCCAAAACGACGAGCAGTACTTC

V: TRBV7-6
size: -
D: -
J: TRBJ1-2
CDR3: CASSFRQEYGYTF
DNA: TGTGCCAGCAGCTTCCGACAGGAATATGGCTACACCTTC

V: TRBV7-9
size: -
D: -
J: TRBJ1-6
CDR3: CASSTGGGSLYNSPLHF
DNA: TGTGCCAGCAGTACCGGGGGGGGAAGCCTCTATAATTCACCCCTCCACTTT

V: TRBV5-5
size: -
D: -
J: TRBJ1-2
CDR3: CASSRRGGYTF
DNA: TGTGCCAGCAGTCGACGGGGCGGCTACACCTTC

V: TRBV4-1
size: -
D: -
J: TRBJ1-1
CDR3: CASSQDAAEAFF
DNA: TGCGCCAGCAGCCAAGATGCCGCTGAAGCTTTCTTT

V: TRBV6-1
size: -
D: -
J: TRBJ2-5
CDR3: CASSERQAMPQETQYF
DNA: TGTGCCAGCAGTGAGAGACAGGCAATGCCACAAGAGACCCAGTACTTC

V: TRBV2
size: -
D: TRBD1
J: TRBJ2-7
CDR3: CASNPQGARYEQYF
DNA: TGTGCCAGCAACCCACAGGGGGCACGGTACGAGCAGTACTTC

V: TRBV11-3
size: -
D: -
J: TRBJ2-3
CDR3: CASSFDGTSTDTQYF
DNA: TGTGCCAGCAGCTTTGACGGAACTAGCACAGATACGCAGTATTTT

V: TRBV29-1
size: -
D: TRBD1
J: TRBJ1-3
CDR3: CSVGTGGLSGNTIYF
DNA: TGCAGCGTTGGGACAGGGGGCCTTTCTGGAAACACCATATATTTT

V: TRBV7-8
size: -
D: -
J: TRBJ2-5
CDR3: CASSATPGDTLETQYF
DNA: TGTGCCAGCAGCGCCACCCCAGGGGATACCTTAGAGACCCAGTACTTC

V: TRBV2
size: -
D: -
J: TRBJ1-1
CDR3: CASSENTEAFF
DNA: TGTGCCAGCAGTGAGAACACTGAAGCTTTCTTT

V: TRBV27
size: -
D: -
J: TRBJ2-3
CDR3: CASSWRTTTDTQYF
DNA: TGTGCCAGCAGTTGGAGGACCACCACAGATACGCAGTATTTT

V: TRBV14
size: -
D: -
J: TRBJ2-1
CDR3: CASSQEGAYNEQFF
DNA: TGTGCCAGCAGCCAAGAAGGAGCCTACAATGAGCAGTTCTTC

V: TRBV13
size: -
D: -
J: TRBJ2-7
CDR3: CASSSRAGSEEYF
DNA: TGTGCCAGCAGCTCCCGGGCCGGGTCAGAGGAGTACTTC

V: TRBV28
size: -
D: -
J: TRBJ1-1
CDR3: CASSFGRAGGNTEAFF
DNA: TGTGCCAGCAGTTTCGGCAGGGCCGGTGGGAACACTGAAGCTTTCTTT

V: TRBV18
size: few
D: -
J: TRBJ2-7
CDR3: CASSTPTEGELSYEQYF
DNA: TGTGCCAGCTCAACACCCACGGAGGGGGAACTTTCCTACGAGCAGTACTTC

V: TRBV5-1
size: -
D: TRBD2
J: TRBJ2-3
CDR3: CASRYAGRTSGGASTDTQYF
DNA: TGCGCCAGCAGATACGCCGGCCGAACTAGCGGGGGGGCTAGCACAGATACGCAGTATTTT

V: TRBV6-5
size: -
D: -
J: TRBJ1-6
CDR3: CASSSRGDGNSPLHF
DNA: TGTGCCAGCAGTTCTCGGGGGGATGGTAATTCACCCCTCCACTTT

V: TRBV6-5
size: -
D: TRBD1
J: TRBJ2-2
CDR3: CASSPGQGATGELFF
DNA: TGTGCCAGCAGTCCGGGACAGGGCGCCACCGGGGAGCTGTTTTTT

V: TRBV14
size: -
D: -
J: TRBJ2-3
CDR3: CASSPLSDTQYF
DNA: TGTGCCAGCAGCCCTTTATCAGATACGCAGTATTTT

V: TRBV25-1
size: -
D: -
J: TRBJ2-7
CDR3: CASSEAGGNRYEQYF
DNA: TGTGCCAGCAGTGAAGCCGGAGGGAATCGTTACGAGCAGTACTTC

V: TRBV9
size: once
D: -
J: TRBJ2-7
CDR3: CASSAGGLSYEQYF
DNA: TGTGCCAGCAGCGCAGGCGGCCTTTCCTACGAGCAGTACTTC

V: TRBV9
size: -
D: -
J: TRBJ1-1
CDR3: CASSPFTGNTEAFF
DNA: TGTGCCAGCAGCCCGTTTACAGGGAACACTGAAGCTTTCTTT

V: TRBV5-8
size: -
D: TRBD1
J: TRBJ2-5
CDR3: CASSEGQGQETQYF
DNA: TGTGCCAGCAGCGAAGGACAGGGCCAAGAGACCCAGTACTTC

V: TRBV2
size: -
D: TRBD1
J: TRBJ1-5
CDR3: CASSEASGGGGGNQPQHF
DNA: TGTGCCAGCAGTGAAGCCTCCGGAGGAGGGGGCGGCAATCAGCCCCAGCATTTT

V: TRBV19
size: -
D: -
J: TRBJ1-4
CDR3: CASSMDGVVEKLFF
DNA: TGTGCCAGTAGTATGGATGGGGTAGTTGAAAAACTGTTTTTT

V: TRBV27
size: -
D: TRBD1
J: TRBJ2-1
CDR3: CASSRPGQTYNEQFF
DNA: TGTGCCAGCAGTCGCCCGGGACAGACCTACAATGAGCAGTTCTTC

V: TRBV19
size: -
D: -
J: TRBJ1-1
CDR3: CASTRTQGNTEAFF
DNA: TGTGCCAGTACCCGAACCCAGGGGAACACTGAAGCTTTCTTT

V: TRBV19
size: -
D: -
J: TRBJ2-4
CDR3: CASSTTNLRDF
DNA: TGTGCCAGTAGTACGACCAACCTCCGGGACTTC

V: TRBV4-1
size: -
D: -
J: TRBJ1-1
CDR3: CASSQVISMNTEAFF
DNA: TGCGCCAGCAGCCAAGTCATTTCGATGAACACTGAAGCTTTCTTT

V: TRBV9
size: -
D: -
J: TRBJ2-1
CDR3: CASSPGLDFTNEQFF
DNA: TGTGCCAGCAGTCCTGGCCTAGACTTCACCAATGAGCAGTTCTTC

V: TRBV11-1
size: -
D: -
J: TRBJ2-5
CDR3: CASRSGTLLMYQETQYF
DNA: TGTGCCAGCAGGTCCGGGACCCTTCTAATGTACCAAGAGACCCAGTACTTC

V: TRBV9
size: -
D: -
J: TRBJ2-3
CDR3: CASSVVDGTQYF
DNA: TGTGCCAGCAGCGTAGTCGATGGTACGCAGTATTTT

V: TRBV23-1
size: -
D: TRBD1
J: TRBJ2-7
CDR3: CASTFRWTGAETYEQYF
DNA: TGCGCCAGCACCTTCCGTTGGACAGGGGCCGAAACCTACGAGCAGTACTTC

V: TRBV6-1
size: -
D: -
J: TRBJ1-5
CDR3: CASSGQGSNQPQHF
DNA: TGTGCCAGCAGTGGCCAGGGTAGCAATCAGCCCCAGCATTTT

V: TRBV18
size: -
D: -
J: TRBJ1-1
CDR3: CASSPGLLNTEAFF
DNA: TGTGCCAGCTCACCTGGGCTATTGAACACTGAAGCTTTCTTT

V: TRBV20-1
size: -
D: -
J: TRBJ2-5
CDR3: CSAGEGETQYF
DNA: TGCAGTGCTGGAGAAGGGGAGACCCAGTACTTC

V: TRBV7-7
size: -
D: TRBD1
J: TRBJ1-1
CDR3: CGPKASRGANTEAFF
DNA: TGTGGCCCCAAAGCTAGCAGGGGGGCGAACACTGAAGCTTTCTTT

V: TRBV2
size: -
D: -
J: TRBJ1-6
CDR3: CASRREMNSPLHF
DNA: TGTGCCAGCAGAAGGGAAATGAATTCACCCCTCCACTTT

V: TRBV5-1
size: -
D: -
J: TRBJ2-5
CDR3: CASSLTRVQETQYF
DNA: TGCGCCAGCAGCCTGACTCGGGTCCAAGAGACCCAGTACTTC

V: TRBV30
size: -
D: TRBD1
J: TRBJ1-6
CDR3: CAWSVRDSYSPLHF
DNA: TGTGCCTGGAGTGTACGGGACAGTTACTCACCCCTCCACTTT

V: TRBV30
size: -
D: -
J: TRBJ2-3
CDR3: CAWSHGVDTQYF
DNA: TGTGCCTGGAGTCATGGCGTTGATACGCAGTATTTT

V: TRBV2
size: once
D: -
J: TRBJ2-3
CDR3: CASSNTDTQYF
DNA: TGTGCCAGCAGTAACACAGATACGCAGTATTTT

V: TRBV9
size: -
D: TRBD1
J: TRBJ1-2
CDR3: CASSALSGGDGYTF
DNA: TGTGCCAGCAGCGCCCTCTCAGGGGGCGATGGCTACACCTTC

V: TRBV19
size: -
D: -
J: TRBJ1-5
CDR3: CASRPGQYNQPQHF
DNA: TGTGCCAGTAGGCCGGGACAATACAATCAGCCCCAGCATTTT